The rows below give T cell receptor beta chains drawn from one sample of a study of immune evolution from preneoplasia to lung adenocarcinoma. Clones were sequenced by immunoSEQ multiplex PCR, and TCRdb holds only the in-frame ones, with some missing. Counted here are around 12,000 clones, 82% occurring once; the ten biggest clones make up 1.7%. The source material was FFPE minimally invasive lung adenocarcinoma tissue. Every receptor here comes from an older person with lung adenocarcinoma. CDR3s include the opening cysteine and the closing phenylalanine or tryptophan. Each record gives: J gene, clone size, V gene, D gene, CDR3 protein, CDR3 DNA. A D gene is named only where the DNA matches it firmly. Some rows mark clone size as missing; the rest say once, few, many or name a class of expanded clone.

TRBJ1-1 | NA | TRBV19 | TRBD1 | CASSPRDRGPTEAFF | TGTGCCAGTAGTCCGAGGGACAGGGGGCCCACTGAAGCTTTCTTT
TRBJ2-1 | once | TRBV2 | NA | CASKYGGDSYNEQFF | TGTGCCAGCAAGTACGGAGGGGATTCCTACAATGAGCAGTTCTTC
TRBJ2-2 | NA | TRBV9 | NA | CASSAPEAGELFF | TGTGCCAGCAGCGCACCTGAGGCCGGGGAGCTGTTTTTT
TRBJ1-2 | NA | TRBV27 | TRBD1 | CASSSPRQGSNGYTF | TGTGCCAGCAGTTCCCCCCGACAGGGTTCGAATGGCTACACCTTC
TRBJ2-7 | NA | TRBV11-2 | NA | CASGREGEQYF | TGTGCCAGCGGGCGAGAAGGGGAGCAGTACTTC
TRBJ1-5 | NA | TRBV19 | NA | CASRGPGRSNQPQHF | TGTGCCAGTAGGGGGCCTGGGCGGTCGAATCAGCCCCAGCATTTT
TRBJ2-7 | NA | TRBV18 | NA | CASSPEVGGSYEQYF | TGTGCCAGCTCACCTGAGGTAGGGGGCTCCTACGAGCAGTACTTC
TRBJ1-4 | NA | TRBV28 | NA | CASRTANEKLFF | TGTGCCAGCAGGACAGCAAATGAAAAACTGTTTTTT
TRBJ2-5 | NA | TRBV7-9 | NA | CASSFGTASETQYF | TGTGCCAGCAGCTTCGGGACGGCTAGTGAGACCCAGTACTTC
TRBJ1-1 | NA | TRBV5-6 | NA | CASSSLGAANTEAFF | TGTGCCAGCAGCTCACTTGGGGCCGCGAACACTGAAGCTTTCTTT
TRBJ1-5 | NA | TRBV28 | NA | CASSLLDSNQPQHF | TGTGCCAGCAGTTTATTAGATAGCAATCAGCCCCAGCATTTT
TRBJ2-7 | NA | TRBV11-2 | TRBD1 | CASSLGGQYEQYF | TGTGCCAGCAGCTTAGGGGGACAGTACGAGCAGTACTTC
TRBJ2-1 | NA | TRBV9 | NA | CASSEIGDSYNEQFF | TGTGCCAGCAGCGAGATTGGGGACTCCTACAATGAGCAGTTCTTC
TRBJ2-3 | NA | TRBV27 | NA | CASSYEGLSTDTQYF | TGTGCCAGCAGCTACGAGGGGCTCAGCACAGATACGCAGTATTTT
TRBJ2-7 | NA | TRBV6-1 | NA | CASSVHVEQYF | TGTGCCAGCAGTGTTCATGTTGAGCAGTACTTC
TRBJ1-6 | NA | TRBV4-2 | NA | CASSQILGNSPLHF | TGTGCCAGCAGCCAAATCTTAGGAAATTCACCCCTCCACTTT
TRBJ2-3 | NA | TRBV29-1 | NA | CSVEDSSVPYF | TGCAGCGTTGAGGATAGCTCAGTCCCGTATTTT
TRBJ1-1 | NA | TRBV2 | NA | CASIRGGTEAFF | TGTGCCAGCATAAGGGGAGGCACTGAAGCTTTCTTT
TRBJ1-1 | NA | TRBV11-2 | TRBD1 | CASSLRHRGQGEAFF | TGTGCCAGCAGCTTGAGACACAGGGGGCAGGGTGAAGCTTTCTTT
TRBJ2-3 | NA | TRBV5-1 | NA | CASSLALRGLGLDTQYF | TGCGCCAGCAGCTTGGCCCTTAGGGGCTTGGGGTTAGATACGCAGTATTTT
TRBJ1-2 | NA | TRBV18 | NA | CASSPLSGDYGYTF | TGTGCCAGCTCACCATTGTCTGGAGACTATGGCTACACCTTC
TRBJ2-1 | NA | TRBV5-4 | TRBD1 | CASSPRDRVEGNEQFF | TGTGCCAGCAGTCCCAGGGACAGGGTCGAAGGTAATGAGCAGTTCTTC